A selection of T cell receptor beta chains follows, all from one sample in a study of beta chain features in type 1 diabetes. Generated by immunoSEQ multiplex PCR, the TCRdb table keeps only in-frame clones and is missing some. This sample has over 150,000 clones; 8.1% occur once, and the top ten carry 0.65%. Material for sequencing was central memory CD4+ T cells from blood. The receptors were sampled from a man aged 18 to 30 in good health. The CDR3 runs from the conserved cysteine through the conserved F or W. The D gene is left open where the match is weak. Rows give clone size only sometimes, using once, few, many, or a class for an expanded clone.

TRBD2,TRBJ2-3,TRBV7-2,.,CASSKTSGGTSTDTQYF,TGTGCCAGCAGCAAGACTAGCGGGGGGACGAGCACAGATACGCAGTATTTT
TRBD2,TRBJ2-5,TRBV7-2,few,CASSLLAGGQETQYF,TGTGCCAGCAGCTTACTAGCGGGGGGGCAAGAGACCCAGTACTTC
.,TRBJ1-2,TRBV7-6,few,CASSLQNGYTF,TGTGCCAGCAGCTTACAGAATGGCTACACCTTC
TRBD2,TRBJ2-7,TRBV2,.,CATTAGRGGPYEQYF,TGTGCCACGACGGCCGGGCGGGGGGGCCCCTACGAGCAGTACTTC
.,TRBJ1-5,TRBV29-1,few,CSVLLTGVGANQPQHF,TGCAGCGTTTTATTAACAGGAGTTGGAGCCAATCAGCCCCAGCATTTT
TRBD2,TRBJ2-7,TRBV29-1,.,CSVKKGGGSYEQYF,TGCAGCGTAAAAAAGGGCGGGGGCTCCTACGAGCAGTACTTC
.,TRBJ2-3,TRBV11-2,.,CASSLRQSTDTQYF,TGTGCCAGCAGCTTACGACAGAGCACAGATACGCAGTATTTT
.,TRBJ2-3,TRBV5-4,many,CASSLSTDTQYF,TGTGCCAGCAGCCTTAGCACAGATACGCAGTATTTT
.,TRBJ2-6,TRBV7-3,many,CASKPAGANVLTF,TGTGCCAGCAAACCAGCTGGGGCCAACGTCCTGACTTTC
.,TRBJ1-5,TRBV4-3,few,CASSQDGGQPQHF,TGCGCCAGCAGCCAAGACGGAGGGCAGCCCCAGCATTTT
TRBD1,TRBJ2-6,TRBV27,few,CATGQGAGGANVLTF,TGTGCCACCGGACAGGGGGCGGGCGGGGCCAACGTCCTGACTTTC
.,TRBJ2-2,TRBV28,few,CASGAANTGELFF,TGTGCCAGCGGGGCCGCGAACACCGGGGAGCTGTTTTTT
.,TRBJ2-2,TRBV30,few,CAWSVDSNAGELFF,TGTGCCTGGAGTGTGGACAGTAACGCCGGGGAGCTGTTTTTT
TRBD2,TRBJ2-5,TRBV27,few,CASSRTSGTQETQYF,TGTGCCAGCAGTAGGACTAGCGGAACCCAAGAGACCCAGTACTTC
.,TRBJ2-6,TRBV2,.,CASSEVGSGSSGANVLTF,TGTGCCAGCAGTGAGGTAGGGTCGGGGAGCTCTGGGGCCAACGTCCTGACTTTC
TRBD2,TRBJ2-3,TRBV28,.,CASNGLVTDTQYF,TGTGCCAGCAACGGACTAGTAACAGATACGCAGTATTTT
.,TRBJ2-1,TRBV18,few,CASSPPTRDEQFF,TGTGCCAGCTCACCACCGACTCGCGATGAGCAGTTCTTC
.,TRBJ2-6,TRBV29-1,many,CSVVNSGANVLTF,TGCAGCGTTGTTAACTCTGGGGCCAACGTCCTGACTTTC
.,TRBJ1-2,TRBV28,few,CASSLTSHTRTF,TGTGCCAGCAGTTTAACGTCCCATACCAGAACCTTC
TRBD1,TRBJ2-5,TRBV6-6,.,CASSYSWTGETQYF,TGTGCCAGCAGTTACTCCTGGACAGGGGAGACCCAGTACTTC
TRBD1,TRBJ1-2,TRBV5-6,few,CASSFSQGGGLYGYTF,TGTGCCAGCAGCTTTTCGCAAGGAGGGGGCCTCTATGGCTACACCTTC
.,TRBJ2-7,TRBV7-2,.,CASSFRTALEQYF,TGTGCCAGCAGCTTCCGGACTGCCCTCGAGCAGTACTTC
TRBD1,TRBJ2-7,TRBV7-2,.,CASSLVPGGAYEQYF,TGTGCCAGCAGCTTAGTTCCAGGGGGTGCCTACGAGCAGTACTTC
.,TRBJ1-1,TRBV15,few,CATSEGVNTEAFF,TGTGCCACTTCAGAGGGGGTTAACACTGAAGCTTTCTTT
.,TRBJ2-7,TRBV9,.,CASSPEAGAREQYF,TGTGCCAGCAGCCCCGAGGCGGGGGCGAGGGAGCAGTACTTC
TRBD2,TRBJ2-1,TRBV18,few,CASSPSGLAGGREQFF,TGTGCCAGCTCACCATCGGGACTAGCGGGGGGTCGGGAGCAGTTCTTC
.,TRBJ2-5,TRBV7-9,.,CASSPRTPQETQYF,TGTGCCAGCAGCCCGAGGACACCCCAAGAGACCCAGTACTTC
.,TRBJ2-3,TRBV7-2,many,CASSFSVTDTQYF,TGTGCCAGCAGCTTCAGTGTCACAGATACGCAGTATTTT
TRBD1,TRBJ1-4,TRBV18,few,CASSRGQGNEKLFF,TGTGCCAGCTCACGCGGACAGGGTAATGAAAAACTGTTTTTT